Listed below are T cell receptor beta chains from one sample, sequenced in a study of cytomegalovirus exposure and HLA in healthy donors. Sequencing was performed with immunoSEQ multiplex PCR; in TCRdb, only in-frame clones are kept and a portion is missing. The sample lists hundreds of thousands of clones; just over 85% were seen once. The sequencing input was PBMCs. Receptors were obtained from a woman aged 18-30 years in good health and CMV-seronegative. The CDR3 runs from the conserved cysteine through the conserved F or W. Each record gives: V gene, J gene, clone size, D gene, CDR3 DNA, CDR3 protein. D genes are given only for firm matches. The size field is filled for only some rows; it gives once, few, many or a size class.

TRBV6-5	TRBJ1-6	few	TRBD1	TGTGCCAGCAGTTCAGGGGGCGATAATTCACCCCTCCACTTT	CASSSGGDNSPLHF
TRBV13	TRBJ2-7	-	TRBD2	TGTGCCAGCAGCCTATCAACCTGGACTAGTTCCGAGCAGTACTTC	CASSLSTWTSSEQYF
TRBV2	TRBJ2-2	-	TRBD1	TGTGCCAGCATACGACAGGGGGTCACCGGGGAGCTGTTTTTT	CASIRQGVTGELFF
TRBV6-5	TRBJ2-1	-	-	TGTGCCAGCGGACCCTTGGAGGGAACCTATGAGCAGTTCTTC	CASGPLEGTYEQFF
TRBV29-1	TRBJ2-2	-	-	TGCAGCGTTGGGTGGACTAAGAACACCGGGGAGCTGTTTTTT	CSVGWTKNTGELFF
TRBV5-4	TRBJ2-1	-	TRBD2	TGTGCCAGCAGCCGTCGCATTAGCGGGTCCTACAATGAGCAGTTCTTC	CASSRRISGSYNEQFF
TRBV7-9	TRBJ2-7	-	-	TGTGCCAGCAGCTCCACAGGGCCCGAGCAGTACTTC	CASSSTGPEQYF
TRBV28	TRBJ1-2	once	-	TGTGCCAGCAGTTCCCGGAGATATGGCTACACCTTC	CASSSRRYGYTF
TRBV27	TRBJ2-7	-	-	-	CASSFGPGKFYEQYF
TRBV27	TRBJ2-1	-	-	TGTGCCAGCAGTCTGTCTCGGAGTAACAATGAGCAGTTCTTC	CASSLSRSNNEQFF
TRBV6-4	TRBJ2-1	-	TRBD2	TGTGCCAGCAGTGACTCGACTAGCGGGAGCAATGAGCAGTTCTTC	CASSDSTSGSNEQFF
TRBV5-4	TRBJ1-1	-	-	TGTGCCAGCAGCATGAGGTTCATGAACACTGAAGCTTTCTTT	CASSMRFMNTEAFF
TRBV2	TRBJ1-4	-	-	TGTGCCAGCAGAGAGATGGGGGGGTCAGGCTGGAAACTGTTTTTT	CASREMGGSGWKLFF
TRBV7-9	TRBJ1-1	once	TRBD1	TGTGCCAGCAGCTCAGTCGGACAGGGGAACACTGAAGCTTTCTTT	CASSSVGQGNTEAFF
TRBV28	TRBJ2-7	-	-	TGTGCCAGCAGTTTGACCGCGGGGGCAAGATCCTACGAGCAGTACTTC	CASSLTAGARSYEQYF
TRBV6-5	TRBJ1-1	-	-	TGTGCCAGCAGTTACGGACAGCGTCGCACTGAAGCTTTCTTT	CASSYGQRRTEAFF
TRBV28	TRBJ2-5	-	-	TGTGCCAGCAGCTTGGGGGGAGGAGAGACCCAGTACTTC	CASSLGGGETQYF
TRBV6-6	TRBJ2-2	-	TRBD1	TGTGCCAGCAGTCAGGGGGCGCAAGGGCTGTTTTTT	CASSQGAQGLFF
TRBV6-5	TRBJ1-2	-	-	TGTGCCAGCAGTTACTCGATGCAGAACTATGGCTACACCTTC	CASSYSMQNYGYTF
TRBV5-1	TRBJ2-7	-	-	TGCGCCAGCAGCTTCGGCCAGGACTACGAGCAGTACTTC	CASSFGQDYEQYF
TRBV28	TRBJ2-2	-	-	TGTGCCAGCAGTTTATTCCGGCCACCGGGTCCCGGGGAGCTGTTTTTT	CASSLFRPPGPGELFF
TRBV28	TRBJ1-2	-	TRBD1	TGTGCCAGCACCCGCTATACCGGGACAGGAGGGGGCTACACCTTC	CASTRYTGTGGGYTF
TRBV30	TRBJ2-3	-	-	TGTGCCTGGAGTTTTACAGGGACAGATACGCAGTATTTT	CAWSFTGTDTQYF
TRBV5-1	TRBJ2-1	-	TRBD2	TGCGCCAGCAGCTTGAATGGACTAGCGGGGGGGCATAACAATGAGCAGTTCTTC	CASSLNGLAGGHNNEQFF
TRBV29-1	TRBJ2-7	-	TRBD1	TGCAGCGTTGAGGGGGACAGGGAGCTCTCCTACGAGCAGTACTTC	CSVEGDRELSYEQYF
TRBV6-6	TRBJ2-1	-	-	TGTGCCAGCAGTTACTCGGGGGGGGCGGATGACAATGAGCAGTTCTTC	CASSYSGGADDNEQFF
TRBV6-4	TRBJ2-1	few	TRBD2	TGTGCCAGCAGTGACTCGACTAGCGGGGAGGACGAGCAGTTCTTC	CASSDSTSGEDEQFF
TRBV6-1	TRBJ2-5	-	-	TGTGCCAGCAGTAGAGGGCGGGAGACCCAGTACTTC	CASSRGRETQYF